This TCR beta chain was identified in a study of blood T cells in healthy people across ages. This CDR3 region has 15 residues. Trimming removed 1 base at V and 2 bases at J, with 9 bases between. Per germline, CDR1 SGHTA and CDR2 FQGNSA. Through a sample-barcoded 5' primer and a J-beta primer mix, a second PCR was run for roughly 6 to 12 cycles. The study obtained at least 2.5 million CDR3-containing paired-end reads from every sample. TCRdb re-derived calls from the 5' RACE reads in MiXCR, one entry per CDR3 protein. The table records 720,000 or so distinct CDR3 sequences, roughly two fifths of them present only once. Study-wide findings and caveats: Among T cells, TCR beta diversity per million cells dropped roughly linearly as age rose. Naive and antigen-experienced cells could not be conclusively compared, given unsorted PBMCs.

About this clonotype itself: Its antigen is unidentified.

Material: blood. J is TRBJ2-1 and V is TRBV7-2, with D hard to call. This clonotype was sampled from a man aged 80 or over in good health. DNA of the CDR3: TGTGCCAGCAGCTTAGGGGTAGGGACCTACAATGAGCAGTTCTTC. This sequence encodes CASSLGVGTYNEQFF.